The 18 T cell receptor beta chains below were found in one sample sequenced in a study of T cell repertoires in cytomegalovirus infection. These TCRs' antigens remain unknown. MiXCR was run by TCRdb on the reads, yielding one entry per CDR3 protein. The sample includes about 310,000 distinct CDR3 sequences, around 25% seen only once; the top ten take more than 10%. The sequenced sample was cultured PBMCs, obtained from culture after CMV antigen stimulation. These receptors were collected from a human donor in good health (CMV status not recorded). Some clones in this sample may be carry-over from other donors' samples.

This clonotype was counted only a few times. The chain's CDR3 is CASSLVGTGVAKNIQYF. CDR3 in DNA: TGTGCCAGCAGCCTCGTCGGGACAGGGGTAGCCAAAAACATTCAGTACTTC. V usage is TRBV7-3 and J usage is TRBJ2-4; TRBD1 matches 10 bases. V dropped 5 bases and J dropped 0; count of bases not matched to a gene: 7. The CDR3 runs to 17 residues. The germline V gene encodes CDR1 SGHTA and CDR2 FQGTGA. Full variable domain (outside the CDR3, taken from reference TRBV7-3 and TRBJ2-4): GAGVSQTPSNKVTEKGKYVELRCDPISGHTALYWYRQSLGQGPEFLIYFQGTGAADDSGLPNDRFFAVRPEGSVSTLKIQRTERGDSAVYLCASSLVGTGVAKNIQYFGAGTRLSVL.

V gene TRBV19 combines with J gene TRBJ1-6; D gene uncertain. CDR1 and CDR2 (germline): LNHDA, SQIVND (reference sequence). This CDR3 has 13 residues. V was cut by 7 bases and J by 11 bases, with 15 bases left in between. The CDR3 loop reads CASKGADLTPLHF. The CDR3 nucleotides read TGTGCCAGTAAGGGAGCTGATTTGACACCCCTCCACTTT.

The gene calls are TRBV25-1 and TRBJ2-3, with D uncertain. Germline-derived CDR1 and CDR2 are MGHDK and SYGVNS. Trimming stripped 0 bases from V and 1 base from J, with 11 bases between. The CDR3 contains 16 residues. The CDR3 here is CASSEYLGRGTDTQYF. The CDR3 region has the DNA TGTGCCAGCAGTGAATATTTGGGTCGTGGCACAGATACGCAGTATTTT.

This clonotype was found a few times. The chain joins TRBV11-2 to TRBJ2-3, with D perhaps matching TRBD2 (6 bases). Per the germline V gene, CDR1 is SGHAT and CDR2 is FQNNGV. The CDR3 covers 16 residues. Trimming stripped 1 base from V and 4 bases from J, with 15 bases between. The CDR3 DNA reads TGTGCCAGCAGCTTAGTGTCGGGACTCCGCGCAGATACGCAGTATTTT. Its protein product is CASSLVSGLRADTQYF. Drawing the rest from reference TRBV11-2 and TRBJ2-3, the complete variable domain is EAGVAQSPRYKIIEKRQSVAFWCNPISGHATLYWYQQILGQGPKLLIQFQNNGVVDDSQLPKDRFSAERLKGVDSTLKIQPAKLEDSAVYLCASSLVSGLRADTQYFGPGTRLTVL.

The CDR3: CASSSGQGAANYGYTF. The CDR3, as DNA: TGTGCCAGCAGTTCCGGACAGGGGGCGGCTAACTATGGCTACACCTTC. The V call is TRBV27, the J call TRBJ1-2; 11 bases agree with TRBD1. Germline V CDR1 and CDR2: MNHEY, SMNVEV (reference sequence). Trimming at V came to 4 bases and at J to 0 bases, leaving 4 bases not matched to a gene. This CDR3 contains 16 residues.

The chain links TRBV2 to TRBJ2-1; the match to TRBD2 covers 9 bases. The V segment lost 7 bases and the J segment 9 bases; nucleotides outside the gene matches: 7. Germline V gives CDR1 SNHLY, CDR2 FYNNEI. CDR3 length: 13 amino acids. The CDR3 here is CASTGTSIGEQFF. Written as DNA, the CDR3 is TGTGCCAGCACCGGGACTAGCATCGGTGAGCAGTTCTTC.

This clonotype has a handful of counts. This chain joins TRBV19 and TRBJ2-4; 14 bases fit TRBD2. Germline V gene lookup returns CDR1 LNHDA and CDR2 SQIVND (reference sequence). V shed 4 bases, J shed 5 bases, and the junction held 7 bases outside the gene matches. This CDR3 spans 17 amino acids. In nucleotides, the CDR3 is TGTGCCAGTAGTAACTGGATGGGACTAGCGGGGGAAAACATTCAGTACTTC. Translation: CASSNWMGLAGENIQYF.

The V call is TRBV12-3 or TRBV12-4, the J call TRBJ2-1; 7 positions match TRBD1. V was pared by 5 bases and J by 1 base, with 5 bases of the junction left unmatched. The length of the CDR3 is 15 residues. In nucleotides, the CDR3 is TGTGCCAGCAGTAGACGGGACAGTTCCTACAATGAGCAGTTCTTC. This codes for CASSRRDSSYNEQFF.

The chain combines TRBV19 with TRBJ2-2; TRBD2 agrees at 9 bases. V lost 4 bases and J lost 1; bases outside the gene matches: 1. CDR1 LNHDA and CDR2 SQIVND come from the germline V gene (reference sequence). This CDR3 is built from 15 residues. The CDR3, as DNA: TGTGCCAGTAGTAAGACTAGCGGGAACACCGGGGAGCTGTTTTTT. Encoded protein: CASSKTSGNTGELFF.

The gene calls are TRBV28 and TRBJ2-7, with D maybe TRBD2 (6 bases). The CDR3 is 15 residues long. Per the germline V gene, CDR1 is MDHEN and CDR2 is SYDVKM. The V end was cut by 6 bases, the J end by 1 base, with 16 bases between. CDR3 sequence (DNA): TGTGCCAGCAGCCCCGGGGGAGGTAGGTCCTACGAGCAGTACTTC. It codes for CASSPGGGRSYEQYF. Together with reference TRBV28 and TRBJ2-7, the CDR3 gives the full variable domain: DVKVTQSSRYLVKRTGEKVFLECVQDMDHENMFWYRQDPGLGLRLIYFSYDVKMKEKGDIPEGYSVSREKKERFSLILESASTNQTSMYLCASSPGGGRSYEQYFGPGTRLTVT.

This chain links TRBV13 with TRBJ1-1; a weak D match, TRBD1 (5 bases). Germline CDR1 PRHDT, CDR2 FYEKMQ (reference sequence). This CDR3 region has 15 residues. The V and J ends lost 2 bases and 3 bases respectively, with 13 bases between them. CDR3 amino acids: CASSLFPGGDTEAFF. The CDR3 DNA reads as TGTGCCAGCAGCTTATTCCCGGGGGGTGACACTGAAGCTTTCTTT.

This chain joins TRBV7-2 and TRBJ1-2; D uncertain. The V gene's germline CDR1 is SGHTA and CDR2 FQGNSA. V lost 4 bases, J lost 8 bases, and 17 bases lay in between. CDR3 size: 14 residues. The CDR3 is CASSSLQSLSGYTF. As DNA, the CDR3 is TGTGCCAGCAGCTCACTCCAATCATTAAGCGGCTACACCTTC.

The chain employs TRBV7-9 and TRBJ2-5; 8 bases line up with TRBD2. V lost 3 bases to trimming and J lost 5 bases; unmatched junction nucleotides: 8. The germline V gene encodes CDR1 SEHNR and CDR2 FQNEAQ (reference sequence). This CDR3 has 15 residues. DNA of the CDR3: TGTGCCAGCAGCTTCCCAGCGGGAGCCCGGGAGACCCAGTACTTC. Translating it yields CASSFPAGARETQYF.

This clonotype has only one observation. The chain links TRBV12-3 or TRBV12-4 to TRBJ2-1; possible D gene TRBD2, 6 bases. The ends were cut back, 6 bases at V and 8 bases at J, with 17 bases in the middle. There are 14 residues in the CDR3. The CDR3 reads CASSPLSREYEQFF. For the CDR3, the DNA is TGTGCCAGCAGCCCCTTAAGCCGGGAGTATGAGCAGTTCTTC.

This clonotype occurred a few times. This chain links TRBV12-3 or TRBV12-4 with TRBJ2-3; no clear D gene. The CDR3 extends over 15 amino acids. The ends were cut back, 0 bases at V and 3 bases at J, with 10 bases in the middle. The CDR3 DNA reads TGTGCCAGCAGTTTAGCGGGCAGACCTACAGATACGCAGTATTTT. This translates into CASSLAGRPTDTQYF.

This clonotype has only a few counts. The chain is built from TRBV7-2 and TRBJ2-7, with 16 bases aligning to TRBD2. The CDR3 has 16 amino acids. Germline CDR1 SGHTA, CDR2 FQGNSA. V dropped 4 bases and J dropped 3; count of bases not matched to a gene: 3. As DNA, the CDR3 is TGTGCCAGCAGCTCTGGGACTAGCGGGAGGGTCTACGAGCAGTACTTC. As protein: CASSSGTSGRVYEQYF.

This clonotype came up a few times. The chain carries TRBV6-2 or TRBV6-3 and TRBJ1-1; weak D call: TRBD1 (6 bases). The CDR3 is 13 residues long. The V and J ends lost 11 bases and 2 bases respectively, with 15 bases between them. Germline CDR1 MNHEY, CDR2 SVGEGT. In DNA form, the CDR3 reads TGTGCCGTACAGACAGGCCGAAACACTGAAGCTTTCTTT. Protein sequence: CAVQTGRNTEAFF.

The CDR3 nucleotides read TGCAGTGCTCGGACTAGCGGGAGCATGGAGACCCAGTACTTC. Amino acid sequence: CSARTSGSMETQYF. The chain links TRBV20-1 to TRBJ2-5; 13 bases fit TRBD2. The CDR3 totals 14 residues. From germline, CDR1 is DFQATT and CDR2 SNEGSKA (reference sequence). V gave up 5 bases and J gave up 5 bases; unmatched junction bases: 5.